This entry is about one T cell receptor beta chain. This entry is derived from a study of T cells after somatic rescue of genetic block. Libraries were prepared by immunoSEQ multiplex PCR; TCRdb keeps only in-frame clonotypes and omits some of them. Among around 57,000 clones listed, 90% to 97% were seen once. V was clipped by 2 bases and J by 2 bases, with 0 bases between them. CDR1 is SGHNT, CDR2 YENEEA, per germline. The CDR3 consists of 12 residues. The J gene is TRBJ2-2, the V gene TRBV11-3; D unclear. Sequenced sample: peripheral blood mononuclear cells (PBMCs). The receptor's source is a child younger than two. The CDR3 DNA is TGTGCCAGCAGCTTAAACACCGGGGAGCTGTTTTTT. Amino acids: CASSLNTGELFF.